Listed here are 27 T cell receptor beta chains from one sample, sequenced in a study of shared clonotypes between healthy human individuals. Sequenced by immunoSEQ multiplex PCR; TCRdb stores in-frame clones only, minus some. The repertoire consists of more than 2,000,000 clones, with approximately 90% occurring once and the leading ten covering about 0.13%. The sequencing sample was made of naive CD4+ T cells sorted from blood. Subset defined: CD45RA+ positively selected. Every receptor here comes from a young man in good health.

The rearrangement joins TRBV5-4 to TRBJ2-5; 9 nucleotides agree with TRBD1. The CDR3 runs to 15 residues. CDR1 and CDR2 (germline): SGHNT, YYREEE (reference sequence). V was pared by 1 base and J by 5 bases, with 6 bases of the junction left unmatched. The CDR3 bases are TGTGCCAGCAGCTTGCGGGACAGGGAAAGGGAGACCCAGTACTTC. Residues: CASSLRDRERETQYF.

The chain is built from TRBV5-1 and TRBJ2-7; perhaps D is TRBD1 or TRBD2 (5 bases each). The V gene's germline CDR1 is SGHRS and CDR2 YFSETQ. V shed 4 bases and J shed 6 bases, with 17 bases lying between them. This CDR3 contains 14 residues. The CDR3 protein is CASSHGTRLAEQYF. The DNA for the CDR3 is TGCGCCAGCAGCCATGGGACGCGCCTCGCCGAGCAGTACTTC.

The rearrangement links TRBV2 to TRBJ1-2, with 11 nucleotides matching TRBD1. Germline V lookup: CDR1 SNHLY, CDR2 FYNNEI. The CDR3 is made up of 16 amino acids. The V segment lost 4 bases and the J segment 0 bases; nucleotides outside the gene matches: 4. The CDR3 coding sequence is TGTGCCAGCAGTGGTGGGACAGGGGGGACTAACTATGGCTACACCTTC. It yields the protein CASSGGTGGTNYGYTF.

This clone was detected only once. The rearrangement links TRBV28 to TRBJ2-6; 9 bases align to TRBD1. V gave up 4 bases and J gave up 3 bases; unmatched junction bases: 10. The germline gives CDR1 MDHEN, CDR2 SYDVKM. The CDR3 is 18 amino acids. The CDR3 loop is CASSSQGALGFGANVLTF. The CDR3, as DNA: TGTGCCAGCAGTTCACAGGGGGCGCTAGGGTTTGGGGCCAACGTCCTGACTTTC.

The chain carries TRBV5-1 and TRBJ2-5; D is ambiguous. Deletions cut 4 bases from V and 6 bases from J, with 4 bases between. This CDR3 has 10 amino acids. Germline CDR1 and CDR2: SGHRS and YFSETQ. The CDR3 bases are TGCGCCAGCAGCCGAAAGACCCAGTACTTC. This codes for CASSRKTQYF.

This chain links TRBV7-9 with TRBJ2-5; D is unresolved. Germline assignment: CDR1 SEHNR and CDR2 FQNEAQ (reference sequence). V was clipped by 5 bases and J by 5 bases, with 9 bases between them. The CDR3 spans 12 residues. The CDR3 is CASSKDVETQYF. The CDR3 nucleotides read TGTGCCAGCAGCAAAGACGTGGAGACCCAGTACTTC. The variable domain in full, completed from reference TRBV7-9 and TRBJ2-5, reads DTGVSQNPRHKITKRGQNVTFRCDPISEHNRLYWYRQTLGQGPEFLTYFQNEAQLEKSRLLSDRFSAERPKGSFSTLEIQRTEQGDSAMYLCASSKDVETQYFGPGTRLLVL.

The chain is built from TRBV7-2 and TRBJ2-3; no reliable D call. The V end was cut by 3 bases, the J end by 3 bases, with 7 bases between. Germline assignment: CDR1 SGHTA and CDR2 FQGNSA. The CDR3 loop spans 13 amino acids. CDR3 in amino acids: CASSFVRTDTQYF. The CDR3 DNA reads as TGTGCCAGCAGCTTTGTCCGGACAGATACGCAGTATTTT.

The rearrangement uses TRBV11-1 and TRBJ2-4; D is perhaps TRBD1 (6 bases). This CDR3 has 14 residues. Germline V gene data show CDR1 as SGHAT and CDR2 as FQDESV (reference sequence). Trimming removed 5 bases at V and 7 bases at J, with 15 bases between. CDR3 amino acids: CASSHRAGDNIQYF. For the CDR3, the DNA is TGTGCCAGCAGCCATAGAGCAGGGGACAACATTCAGTACTTC.

This chain connects TRBV6-5 to TRBJ2-2, with a tentative D call TRBD2 (6 bases). CDR3 length: 16 amino acids. The germline V gene encodes CDR1 MNHEY and CDR2 SVGAGI. Between the trimmed V and J ends, which lost 4 bases and 1 base, there was a span of 13 bases. The CDR3 nucleotides read TGTGCCAGCAGTTCTATCGGTAGCGGGAACACCGGGGAGCTGTTTTTT. This codes for CASSSIGSGNTGELFF.

This chain links TRBV13 with TRBJ2-2; D gene uncertain. CDR3 length: 12 residues. Germline V gene sequence: CDR1 PRHDT, CDR2 FYEKMQ (reference sequence). Trimming cost V 6 bases and J 5 bases, with 7 bases left between them. CDR3 loop: CASSSRTGELFF. In nucleotides, the CDR3 is TGTGCCAGCAGTAGCCGAACCGGGGAGCTGTTTTTT.

Remarks on this clone: The same CDR3 arises from other DNA sequences in this sample as well. The chain joins TRBV4-3 to TRBJ1-1; no reliable D call. V gave up 0 bases and J gave up 5 bases, with 7 bases separating them. CDR1 is LGHNA, CDR2 YSLEER, per germline. This CDR3 region has 13 residues. The CDR3 bases are TGCGCCAGCAGCCAAGAGGTTAGGACTGAAGCTTTCTTT. It encodes CASSQEVRTEAFF.

V is TRBV20-1 and J is TRBJ2-1; D is perhaps TRBD2 (6 bases). The length of the CDR3 is 11 residues. Germline V lookup: CDR1 DFQATT, CDR2 SNEGSKA (reference sequence). The V gene lost 5 bases and the J gene lost 11 bases, with 13 bases spanning the gap. CDR3 sequence reads: CSADPTSQQFF. The CDR3 DNA reads as TGCAGTGCTGACCCCACTAGCCAGCAGTTCTTC.

CDR3 coding DNA: TGTGCCAGCAGCTCACTAGCGGGTAGGAAGACCCAGTACTTC. Amino acids: CASSSLAGRKTQYF. This chain uses TRBV11-2 with TRBJ2-5, with TRBD2 matching 9 bases. With V trimmed by 4 bases and J by 6 bases, 6 bases remained unmatched. Germline V gene sequence: CDR1 SGHAT, CDR2 FQNNGV. The length of the CDR3 is 14 residues.

The chain carries TRBV27 and TRBJ2-1, with TRBD1 matching over 9 bases. Trimming took 0 bases from V and 9 from J; bases not matched to a gene: 24. Germline-derived CDR1 and CDR2 are MNHEY and SMNVEV (reference sequence). The CDR3 is 21 amino acids. In DNA, the CDR3 is TGTGCCAGCAGTTTATCCGGGGGACAGGGAATTTGGCAAAAGGCCACAATTGAGCAGTTCTTC. As protein: CASSLSGGQGIWQKATIEQFF.

A note on this clone: The junction departs from the called germline gene at one end, perhaps through a read error. The CDR3 here is CASREAGGGNYGYTF. CDR3 nucleotide sequence: TGTGCCAGCAGAGAAGCGGGGGGAGGTAACTATGGCTACACCTTC. The chain couples TRBV6-1 to TRBJ1-2; TRBD1 is a possible D gene (5 bases). CDR3 size: 15 residues. Per the germline V gene, CDR1 is MNHNS and CDR2 is SASEGT.

Worth noting for this clone: Other DNA sequences in the same sample also yield this CDR3. The chain has TRBV2 and TRBJ2-5; 7 bases line up with TRBD1. Germline loops: CDR1 SNHLY, CDR2 FYNNEI. Germline trimming cut 5 bases from V and 1 base from J; bases unmatched to any gene: 4. The CDR3 runs to 14 residues. Here the CDR3 reads CASSIDRAQETQYF. Here the CDR3 DNA reads TGTGCCAGCAGTATAGACAGGGCCCAAGAGACCCAGTACTTC.

The chain joins TRBV20-1 to TRBJ2-5; D ambiguous. The germline V gene has CDR1 DFQATT and CDR2 SNEGSKA (reference sequence). V was pared by 8 bases and J by 5 bases, with 12 bases between. The CDR3 has 11 residues. The chain's CDR3 is CSTGVPETQYF. CDR3 coding DNA: TGCAGTACCGGCGTTCCGGAGACCCAGTACTTC.

This chain uses TRBV6-6 with TRBJ1-4, with D unclear. CDR3 size: 14 residues. Germline V gene data show CDR1 as MNHNY and CDR2 as SVGAGI (reference sequence). V was shortened by 4 bases and J by 0 bases, with 6 bases between the two germline ends. The CDR3 region is CASSSEATNEKLFF. For the CDR3, the DNA is TGTGCCAGCAGTTCGGAGGCAACTAATGAAAAACTGTTTTTT.

This rearrangement joins TRBV4-3 to TRBJ1-4; perhaps TRBD1 as D (5 bases). V was shortened by 8 bases and J by 7 bases, with 17 bases between the two germline ends. The CDR3 totals 14 residues. From germline, CDR1 is LGHNA and CDR2 YSLEER. For the CDR3, the DNA is TGCGCCAGCGCTCCGGGGGACGCTCGTGAAAAACTGTTTTTT. Protein sequence: CASAPGDAREKLFF.

The rearrangement joins TRBV10-3 to TRBJ2-7; 9 nucleotides line up with TRBD1. The CDR3 covers 16 residues. The V gene's germline CDR1 is ENHRY and CDR2 SYGVKD. V was clipped by 3 bases and J by 4 bases; unmatched bases: 10. Here the CDR3 DNA reads TGTGCCATCAGTGATGGGGTGGGGACAGGGTGGTACGAGCAGTACTTC. Translation gives CAISDGVGTGWYEQYF.

The chain recombines TRBV11-2 with TRBJ2-5, with 15 bases fitting TRBD2. The ends lost 5 bases at V and 5 bases at J; junction bases unmatched: 3. The CDR3 spans 15 residues. Per the germline V gene, CDR1 is SGHAT and CDR2 is FQNNGV. CDR3 residues: CASSPGTSGGETQYF. CDR3 nucleotide sequence: TGTGCCAGCAGCCCGGGGACTAGCGGGGGGGAGACCCAGTACTTC.

This clone was observed a single time. Other nucleotide sequences from this sample produce the same CDR3. The rearrangement links TRBV10-1 to TRBJ2-7; unclear D gene. Germline CDR1 reads WNHNN; CDR2 reads SYGVQD (reference sequence). This CDR3 is 14 amino acids long. V lost 0 bases, J lost 4 bases, and 10 bases lay in between. Here the CDR3 reads CASSESTGRYEQYF. DNA of the CDR3: TGCGCCAGCAGTGAGTCGACGGGCAGGTACGAGCAGTACTTC.

This chain links TRBV15 with TRBJ1-5, with 10 bases fitting TRBD1. V lost 3 bases, J lost 6 bases, and 8 bases stayed unmatched. This CDR3 contains 16 residues. Germline CDR1 is LNHNV and CDR2 is YYDKDF (reference sequence). The CDR3 DNA reads as TGTGCCACCAGCAGCAGACAGGGGGCAAGGAGTCAGCCCCAGCATTTT. Protein sequence: CATSSRQGARSQPQHF. Variable domain in full (rest from reference TRBV15 and TRBJ1-5): DAMVIQNPRYQVTQFGKPVTLSCSQTLNHNVMYWYQQKSSQAPKLLFHYYDKDFNNEADTPDNFQSRRPNTSFCFLDIRSPGLGDTAMYLCATSSRQGARSQPQHFGDGTRLSIL.

For this clone: This specimen includes other DNA sequences encoding the same CDR3. This sequence joins TRBV5-1 and TRBJ1-4; TRBD1 aligns across 8 bases. Germline CDR1 and CDR2: SGHRS and YFSETQ. CDR3 length: 15 amino acids. V lost 4 bases to trimming and J lost 1 base; unmatched junction nucleotides: 3. In DNA form, the CDR3 reads TGCGCCAGCAGCCCCGGGACAGGAACTAATGAAAAACTGTTTTTT. It specifies CASSPGTGTNEKLFF. Full variable domain (outside the CDR3, taken from reference TRBV5-1 and TRBJ1-4): KAGVTQTPRYLIKTRGQQVTLSCSPISGHRSVSWYQQTPGQGLQFLFEYFSETQRNKGNFPGRFSGRQFSNSRSEMNVSTLELGDSALYLCASSPGTGTNEKLFFGSGTQLSVL.

The chain is built from TRBV6-5 and TRBJ1-5, with 7 bases identical to TRBD1. The germline CDR1 and CDR2 sequences are MNHEY and SVGAGI. V lost 2 bases, J lost 4 bases, and 5 bases stayed unmatched. The CDR3 contains 15 residues. The chain's CDR3 is CASSYGGQPNQPQHF. The DNA for the CDR3 is TGTGCCAGCAGTTACGGGGGACAGCCTAATCAGCCCCAGCATTTT.

The rearrangement uses TRBV5-1 and TRBJ1-6; a possible D gene is TRBD1 (5 bases). This CDR3 contains 14 residues. Germline-derived CDR1 and CDR2 are SGHRS and YFSETQ. V lost 5 bases and J 5 bases, leaving 11 bases between the germline ends. The CDR3 loop reads CASSLGANNSPLHF. CDR3 nucleotides: TGCGCCAGCAGTCTAGGGGCTAATAATTCACCCCTCCACTTT.

The gene calls are TRBV5-1 and TRBJ2-2, with 9 positions matching TRBD1. Unmatched junction bases numbered 10, after V lost 4 bases and J lost 3 bases. CDR1 and CDR2 (germline): SGHRS, YFSETQ. CDR3 length equals 17 residues. CDR3 residues: CASSLVIGTGYTGELFF. The CDR3 bases are TGCGCCAGCAGCCTCGTAATCGGGACAGGGTACACCGGGGAGCTGTTTTTT.